Listed below are T cell receptor beta chains from one sample, sequenced in a study of shared clonotypes between healthy human individuals. Method: immunoSEQ multiplex PCR; TCRdb's copy keeps in-frame clones and lacks some. The sample has nearly 2 million clones; roughly 95% are singletons. Sequenced sample: naive CD8+ T cells sorted from blood. All receptors come from a man aged 18 to 30 in good health. Each CDR3 is given with its conserved first and last residue. The D gene is left open where the match is weak. Some rows mark clone size as missing; the rest say once, few, many or name a class of expanded clone.

TRBV9	TRBJ2-7	TRBD2	NA	15	CASSLGGGSSYEQYF	TGTGCCAGCAGCCTAGGCGGGGGGAGCTCCTACGAGCAGTACTTC
TRBV27	TRBJ1-2	TRBD1	NA	15	CASSPQGGGFYGYTF	TGTGCCAGCAGCCCCCAGGGGGGGGGCTTCTATGGCTACACCTTC
TRBV27	TRBJ2-7	NA	NA	13	CASSPGLGYEQYF	TGTGCCAGCAGTCCCGGACTTGGATACGAGCAGTACTTC
TRBV7-9	TRBJ1-2	NA	NA	14	CASSLVGANYGYTF	TGTGCCAGCAGCTTAGTGGGTGCTAACTATGGCTACACCTTC
TRBV10-3	TRBJ1-1	TRBD1	NA	15	CAIRARQGEDTEAFF	TGTGCCATCAGAGCTAGACAGGGGGAGGACACTGAAGCTTTCTTT
TRBV7-9	TRBJ2-5	TRBD1	NA	17	CASSGGQGLPGTETQYF	TGTGCCAGCAGCGGGGGACAGGGTTTGCCGGGTACGGAGACCCAGTACTTC
TRBV30	TRBJ1-1	NA	NA	16	CAWSVLFGPVNTEAFF	TGTGCCTGGAGTGTACTATTTGGACCGGTGAACACTGAAGCTTTCTTT
TRBV10-3	TRBJ2-4	TRBD2	NA	16	CAISGSGELAKNIQYF	TGTGCCATCAGTGGGAGCGGGGAGCTAGCCAAAAACATTCAGTACTTC
TRBV7-9	TRBJ2-3	TRBD1	NA	15	CASSSGQGGWDTQYF	TGTGCCAGCAGCTCGGGACAGGGAGGGTGGGATACGCAGTATTTT
TRBV5-6	TRBJ2-7	TRBD1	NA	12	CASGTGGGEQYF	TGTGCCAGCGGGACAGGGGGAGGCGAGCAGTACTTC
TRBV7-6	TRBJ2-7	NA	NA	13	CASSLGHGGEQYF	TGTGCCAGCAGCTTGGGACACGGGGGCGAGCAGTACTTC
TRBV28	TRBJ2-3	NA	NA	15	CASSQGEGVADTQYF	TGTGCCAGCAGTCAAGGGGAGGGGGTAGCAGATACGCAGTATTTT
TRBV6-4	TRBJ2-1	TRBD1	once	17	CARSTGGEASSYNEQFF	TGTGCCAGATCCACAGGGGGCGAGGCGAGCTCCTACAATGAGCAGTTCTTC
TRBV4-1	TRBJ1-4	NA	NA	16	CASSPIWGGEDEKLFF	TGCGCCAGCAGCCCGATTTGGGGGGGGGAGGATGAAAAACTGTTTTTT
TRBV6-5	TRBJ2-1	NA	NA	13	CASTPSGYNEQFF	TGTGCCAGCACCCCGAGCGGGTACAATGAGCAGTTCTTC
TRBV6-6	TRBJ2-2	TRBD2	once	15	CASSSSWGGTGELFF	TGTGCCAGCAGTTCCTCTTGGGGGGGCACCGGGGAGCTGTTTTTT
TRBV27	TRBJ2-7	NA	NA	11	CASSYNYEQYF	TGTGCCAGCAGTTATAACTACGAGCAGTACTTC
TRBV7-6	TRBJ2-5	NA	NA	12	CASGMEEMTQYF	TGTGCCAGCGGGATGGAAGAGATGACCCAGTACTTC
TRBV4-1	TRBJ2-3	TRBD2	NA	18	CASSQDRRLAGTTDTQYF	TGCGCCAGCAGCCAAGATCGACGCCTAGCGGGGACCACAGATACGCAGTATTTT
TRBV19	TRBJ2-1	TRBD2	NA	14	CASSLLAGPGEQFF	TGTGCCAGTAGTTTATTAGCGGGCCCGGGGGAGCAGTTCTTC
TRBV19	TRBJ2-1	TRBD2	NA	14	CASSLWGAGDEQFF	TGTGCCAGTAGTTTGTGGGGCGCGGGAGATGAGCAGTTCTTC
TRBV10-3	TRBJ2-6	NA	NA	17	CAISESMGYDGANVLTF	TGTGCCATCAGTGAGTCAATGGGGTACGATGGGGCCAACGTCCTGACTTTC